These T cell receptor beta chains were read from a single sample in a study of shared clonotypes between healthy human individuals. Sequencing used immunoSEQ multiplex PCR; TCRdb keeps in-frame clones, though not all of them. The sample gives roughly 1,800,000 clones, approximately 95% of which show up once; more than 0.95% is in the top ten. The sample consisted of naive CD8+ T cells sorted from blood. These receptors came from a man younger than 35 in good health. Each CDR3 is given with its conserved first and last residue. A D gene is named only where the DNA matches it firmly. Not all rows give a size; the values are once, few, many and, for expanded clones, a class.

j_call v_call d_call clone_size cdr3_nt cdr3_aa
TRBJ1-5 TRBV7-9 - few TGTGCCAGCAGCTTAGCCGATCAGCCCCAGCATTTT CASSLADQPQHF
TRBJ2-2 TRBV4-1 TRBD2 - TGCGCCACTCAGATAATTGCGGGGGGGGCGAACACCGGGGAGCTGTTTTTT CATQIIAGGANTGELFF
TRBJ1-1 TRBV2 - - TGTGCCAGCAATGGGGTAGGGGGTGAAGCTTTCTTT CASNGVGGEAFF
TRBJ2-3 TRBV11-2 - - TGTGCCAGCAGCTTATGGAGTCGACCGGGTGGAGATACGCAGTATTTT CASSLWSRPGGDTQYF
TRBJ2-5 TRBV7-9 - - TGTGCCAGCAGCTTAGGAGGGTTAGATAAGTACTTC CASSLGGLDKYF
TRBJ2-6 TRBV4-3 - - TGCGCCAGCGGCAGGGCTACTGGGGCCAACGTCCTGACTTTC CASGRATGANVLTF
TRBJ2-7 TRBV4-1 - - TGCGCCAGCAGCCAATTAAGCAGGGGCTACGAGCAGTACTTC CASSQLSRGYEQYF
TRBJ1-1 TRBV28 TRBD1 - TGTGCCAGCAGTTTAATCCTGACCGGGACAGTGAACACTGAAGCTTTCTTT CASSLILTGTVNTEAFF
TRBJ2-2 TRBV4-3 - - TGCGCCAGCAGCCAGAGTACAGGGCCCGGGGAGCTGTTTTTT CASSQSTGPGELFF
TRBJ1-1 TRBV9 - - TGTGCCAGCAGCCCTTCGGTTGGGGCGGAGAACACTGAAGCTTTCTTT CASSPSVGAENTEAFF
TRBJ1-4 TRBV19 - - TGTGCCAGTAGATCAAACCCAGGGGAACTGTTTTTT CASRSNPGELFF